This T cell receptor beta chain is from a study of blood T cell repertoires in COVID-19. About the study: Both acute and convalescent COVID-19 samples were obtained from the United States, Italy and Spain. Nucleic acid was either cDNA or gDNA, and it came from T cells, B-cell-depleted T cells, or PBMCs.

As originally analysed: Nucleated cell number was recorded as an estimate derived from reference gene primer amplification. Sequencing used immunoSEQ multiplex PCR; TCRdb keeps in-frame clones, though not all of them. V and J calls plus clone size are reproduced from that table; the DNA served to infer D and trimming. The sample includes more than 300,000 clones, roughly nine tenths seen only once; the top ten take over 1.5%. Seattle patient enrollment occurred during active infection, with longitudinal follow-up thereafter. The sequence came from a woman aged 25-40 years with COVID-19, enrolled during active disease. The sample comprised peripheral blood.

This chain's CDR3 is CASSVGGAFTGELFF. CDR3 bases: TGTGCCAGCAGCGTCGGGGGGGCCTTCACCGGGGAGCTGTTTTTT. This chain uses TRBV11-2 with TRBJ2-2; 8 bases agree with TRBD2. This CDR3 comprises 15 residues. The V and J ends lost 5 bases and 4 bases, in that order; junction bases with no gene match: 6. The V gene's germline CDR1 is SGHAT and CDR2 FQNNGV.